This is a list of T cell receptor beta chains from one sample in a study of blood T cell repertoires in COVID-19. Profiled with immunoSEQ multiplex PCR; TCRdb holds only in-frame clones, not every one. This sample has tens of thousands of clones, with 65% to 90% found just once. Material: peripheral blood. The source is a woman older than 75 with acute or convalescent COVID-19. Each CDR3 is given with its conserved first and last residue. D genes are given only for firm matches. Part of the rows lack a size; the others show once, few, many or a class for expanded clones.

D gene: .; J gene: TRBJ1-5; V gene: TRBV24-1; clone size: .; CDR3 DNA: TGTGCCACCAGTGATTCACGGGGGTTCGGGAATCAGCCCCAGCATTTT; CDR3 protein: CATSDSRGFGNQPQHF
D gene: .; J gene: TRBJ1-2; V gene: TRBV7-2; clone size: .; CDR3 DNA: TGTGCCAGCAGCTTAGGGGGCTCTAACTATGGCTACACCTTC; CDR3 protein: CASSLGGSNYGYTF
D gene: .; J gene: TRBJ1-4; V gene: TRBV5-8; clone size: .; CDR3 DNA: TGTGCCAGCAGCAGGGGACTCCTCGAGGGTGAAAAACTGTTTTTT; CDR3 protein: CASSRGLLEGEKLFF
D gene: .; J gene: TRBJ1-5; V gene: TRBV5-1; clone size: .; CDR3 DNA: TGCGCCAGCAGCTTAGGGGTCAGCAATCAGCCCCAGCATTTT; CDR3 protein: CASSLGVSNQPQHF
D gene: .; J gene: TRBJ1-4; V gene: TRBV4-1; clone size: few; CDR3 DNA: TGCGCCAGCAGCCAAGCCCTCTTCTTGGGGAGGGTGTTTTTT; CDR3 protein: CASSQALFLGRVFF
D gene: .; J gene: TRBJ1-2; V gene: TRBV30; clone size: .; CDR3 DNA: TGTGCCTGGAGTGCAGGATTACGGGGTGGCTACACCTTC; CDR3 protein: CAWSAGLRGGYTF
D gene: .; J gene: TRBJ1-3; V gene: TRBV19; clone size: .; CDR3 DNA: TGTGCCACCAGGCCCCGGGGGGCTGGAAACACCATATATTTT; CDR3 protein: CATRPRGAGNTIYF
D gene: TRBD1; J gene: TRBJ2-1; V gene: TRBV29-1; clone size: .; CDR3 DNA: TGCAGCGCCATTCGGTGGGACAGGGCTTACAATGAGCAGTTCTTC; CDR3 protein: CSAIRWDRAYNEQFF
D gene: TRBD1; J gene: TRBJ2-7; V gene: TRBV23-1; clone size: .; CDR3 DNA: TGCGCCATAAGACAGGGGAGCTCCTACGAGCAGTACTTC; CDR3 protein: CAIRQGSSYEQYF
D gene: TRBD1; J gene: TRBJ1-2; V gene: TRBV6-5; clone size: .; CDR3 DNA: TGTGCCAGCAGTTATAGGGATGGACAGGGAATTTATGGCTACACCTTC; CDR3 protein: CASSYRDGQGIYGYTF
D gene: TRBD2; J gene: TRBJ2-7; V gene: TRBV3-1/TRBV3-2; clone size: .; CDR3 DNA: TGTGCCAGCAGCCAAGAATACGCGACTAGCGGGGGGGCTCCCTACGAGCAGTACTTC; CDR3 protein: CASSQEYATSGGAPYEQYF
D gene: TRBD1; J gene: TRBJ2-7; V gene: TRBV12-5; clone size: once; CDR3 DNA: TGTGCTAGTGGTTTGGTACAGCGACAGGGGGACATTTACGAGCAGTACTTC; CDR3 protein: CASGLVQRQGDIYEQYF
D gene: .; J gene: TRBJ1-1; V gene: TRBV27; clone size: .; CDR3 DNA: TGTGCCAGCAGCCCACGCAGGGTTTCCACCCCCTCGAGCACTGAAGCTTTCTTT; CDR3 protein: CASSPRRVSTPSSTEAFF
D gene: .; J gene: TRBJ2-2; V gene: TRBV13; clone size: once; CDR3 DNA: TGTGCCAGCAGCTTAATCGCGGCAGCGAACACCGGGGAGCTGTTTTTT; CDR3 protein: CASSLIAAANTGELFF
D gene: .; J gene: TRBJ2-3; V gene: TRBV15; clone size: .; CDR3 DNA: TGTGCCACCAGCAGAGACTTGGGGCAGGTATCCACAGATACGCAGTATTTT; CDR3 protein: CATSRDLGQVSTDTQYF
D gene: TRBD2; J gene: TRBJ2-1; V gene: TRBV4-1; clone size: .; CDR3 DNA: TGCGCCAGCAGCCAAGGACTAGGACTAGCGTACTACAATGAGCAGTTCTTC; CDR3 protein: CASSQGLGLAYYNEQFF
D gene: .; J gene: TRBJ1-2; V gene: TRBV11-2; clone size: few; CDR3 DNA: TGTGCCAGCAGCTTAGATCAGGGTGGCTACACCTTC; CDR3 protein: CASSLDQGGYTF
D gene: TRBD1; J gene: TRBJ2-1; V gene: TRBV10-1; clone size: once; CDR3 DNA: TGCGCCAGCAGAGCCTCATGGGACAGGCCCTCCGACAATGAGCAGTTCTTC; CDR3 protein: CASRASWDRPSDNEQFF
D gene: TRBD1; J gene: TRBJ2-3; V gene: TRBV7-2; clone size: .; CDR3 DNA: TGTGCCAGCAGCACTAGGACAGGGAGCACAGATACGCAGTATTTT; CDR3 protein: CASSTRTGSTDTQYF
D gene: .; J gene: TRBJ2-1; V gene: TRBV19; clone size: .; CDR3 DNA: TGTGCCAGTAGTATAATTGGGACTCAATACAATGAGCAGTTCTTC; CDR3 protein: CASSIIGTQYNEQFF
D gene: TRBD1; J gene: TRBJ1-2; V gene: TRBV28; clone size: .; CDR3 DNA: TGTGCCAGCAGTCAGGGGGATGTGAACTATGGCTACACCTTC; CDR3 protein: CASSQGDVNYGYTF
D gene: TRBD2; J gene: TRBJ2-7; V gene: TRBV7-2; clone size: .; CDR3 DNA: TGTGCCAGCAGCTTTCTAGCGGGGGCTTCCTACGAGCAGTACTTC; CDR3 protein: CASSFLAGASYEQYF
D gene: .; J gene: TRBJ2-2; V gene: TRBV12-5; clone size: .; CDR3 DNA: TGTGCTAGTGGTCCCGGGGGAAAGGGCACCGGGGAGCTGTTTTTT; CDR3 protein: CASGPGGKGTGELFF
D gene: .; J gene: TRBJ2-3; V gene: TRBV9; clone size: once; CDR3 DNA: TGTGCCAGCAGCGTAGGGAGAAATAGAGCGGGAGATACGCAGTATTTT; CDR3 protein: CASSVGRNRAGDTQYF
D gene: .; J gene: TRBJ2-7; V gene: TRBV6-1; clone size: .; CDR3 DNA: TGTGCCAGCAGTGAAGCAGGGGGAAGCTCCTACGAGCAGTACTTC; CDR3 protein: CASSEAGGSSYEQYF
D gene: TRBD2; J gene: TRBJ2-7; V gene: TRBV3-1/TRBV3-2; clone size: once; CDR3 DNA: TGTGCCAGCAGCCTGAGCGGGGCCTTATACTACGAGCAGTACTTC; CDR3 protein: CASSLSGALYYEQYF
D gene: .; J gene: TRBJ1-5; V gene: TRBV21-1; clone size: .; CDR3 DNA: TGTGCCAGCAGCAAAGTCGTTGGTCAGAATAGCAATCAGCCCCAGCATTTT; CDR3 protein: CASSKVVGQNSNQPQHF
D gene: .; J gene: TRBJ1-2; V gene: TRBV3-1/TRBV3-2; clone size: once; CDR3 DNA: TGTGCCAGCAGCTGGACGGGGGGCGAAAACACCTTC; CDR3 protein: CASSWTGGENTF
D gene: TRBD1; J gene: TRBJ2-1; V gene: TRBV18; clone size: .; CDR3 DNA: TGTGCCAGCTCACCGGAGGCCGGGACAGGGAAGTTCTTC; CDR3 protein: CASSPEAGTGKFF
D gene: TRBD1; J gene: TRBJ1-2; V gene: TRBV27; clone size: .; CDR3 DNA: TGTGCCAGCAGCCCCGACAGGGATTTTAACTATGGCTACACCTTC; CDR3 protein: CASSPDRDFNYGYTF
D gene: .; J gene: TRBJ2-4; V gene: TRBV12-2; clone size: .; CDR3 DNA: TGTGCAAGTCGCTTAGACGAAGCAATAGCCAAAAACATTCAGTACTTC; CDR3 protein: CASRLDEAIAKNIQYF
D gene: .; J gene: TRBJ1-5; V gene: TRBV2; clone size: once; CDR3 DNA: TGTGCCAGCAGTGAAGGGACAGCGAGCAATCAGCCCCAGCATTTT; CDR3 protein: CASSEGTASNQPQHF
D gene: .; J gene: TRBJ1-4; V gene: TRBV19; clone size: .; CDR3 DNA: TGTGCCAGCAACTGGCCCGCGTCGGGGAATGAAAAACTGTTTTTT; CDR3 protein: CASNWPASGNEKLFF
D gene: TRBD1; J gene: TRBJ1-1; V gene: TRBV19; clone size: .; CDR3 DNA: TGTGCCAGCACCCGGACAGGGCTGAACACTGAAGCTTTCTTT; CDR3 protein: CASTRTGLNTEAFF
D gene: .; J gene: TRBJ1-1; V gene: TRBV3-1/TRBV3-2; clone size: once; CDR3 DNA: TGTGCCAGCAGCCAAGTACAGGGAATGAACACTGAAGCTTTCTTT; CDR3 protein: CASSQVQGMNTEAFF
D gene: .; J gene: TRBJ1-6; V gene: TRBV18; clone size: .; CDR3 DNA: TGTGCCAGCTCACCACTTGGGGGCAAGCATAATTCACCCCTCCACTTT; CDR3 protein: CASSPLGGKHNSPLHF
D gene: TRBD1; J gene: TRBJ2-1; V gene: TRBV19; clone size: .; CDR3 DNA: TGTGCCAGTAGGGACGGGACAGGGGAATACAATGAGCAGTTCTTC; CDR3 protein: CASRDGTGEYNEQFF
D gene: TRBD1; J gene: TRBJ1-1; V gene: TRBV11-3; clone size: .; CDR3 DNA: TGTGCCAGCAGCGTGACAGGGACTGAAGCTTTCTTT; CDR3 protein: CASSVTGTEAFF
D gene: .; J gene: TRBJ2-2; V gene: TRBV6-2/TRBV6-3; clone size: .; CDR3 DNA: TGTGCCAGCAGTCGGGACTACACCGGGGAGCTGTTTTTT; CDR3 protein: CASSRDYTGELFF
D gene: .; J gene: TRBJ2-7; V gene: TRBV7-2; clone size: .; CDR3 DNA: TGTGCCAGCAGCTTAGAGCGGGCGAGAGAGCAGTACTTC; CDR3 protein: CASSLERAREQYF
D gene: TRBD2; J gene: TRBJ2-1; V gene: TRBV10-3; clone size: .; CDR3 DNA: TGTGCCATCAGTGTGGCGGGGGGAAAGGGAGGACAATATGAGCAGTTCTTC; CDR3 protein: CAISVAGGKGGQYEQFF
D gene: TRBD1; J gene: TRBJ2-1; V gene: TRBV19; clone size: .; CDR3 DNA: TGTGCCAGTAGGGGCGAGGGGGCTTATGAGCAGTTCTTC; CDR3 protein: CASRGEGAYEQFF
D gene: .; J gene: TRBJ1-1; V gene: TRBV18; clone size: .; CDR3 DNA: TGTGCCAGCTCACTCGGGACATCCGCTGAAGCTTTCTTT; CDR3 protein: CASSLGTSAEAFF